This paragraph covers one T cell receptor (beta chain) sequence. Antigen: not known. The record originates from a study of Graves' ophthalmopathy and Graves' hyperthyroidism. Whole-study results and caveats: Also, most clonotypes expanded in the thyroid above 0.001 frequency appeared in blood.

The germline CDR1 and CDR2 sequences are ENHRY and SYGVKD. The CDR3 length is 14 residues. The V end lost 9 bases, the J end lost 1 base, and 15 bases lay between the germline ends. Other autoimmune diseases, uncontrolled infections, pregnancy or lactation excluded patients from enrollment. Transcripts of RNA were the source for amplifying TCR beta CDR3 regions. Second-round multiplex PCR came after first-round RT-PCR with HTBI primers. TCRdb reprocessed the multiplex PCR reads with MiXCR, giving one entry per CDR3 protein. Among around 1.1 million distinct CDR3 sequences listed, about 38% were seen once.

Sample: peripheral blood or thyroid tissue (not recorded which). The TCR comes from an adult man with Graves' hyperthyroidism. The chain has TRBV10-3 and TRBJ1-1; possible D gene TRBD1, 5 bases. The CDR3, as DNA: TGTGCCATGGGGGACCCAAAGACGAACACTGAAGCTTTCTTT. It is translated as CAMGDPKTNTEAFF.